A selection of T cell receptor beta chains follows, all from one sample in a study of T cells in Graves' hyperthyroidism and ophthalmopathy. TCRdb itself ran the multiplex PCR reads through MiXCR, one entry per CDR3 protein. The table shows 500,000 to 600,000 distinct CDR3 sequences, with more than 45% occurring only once. Sequenced input: peripheral blood or thyroid tissue (not recorded which). The receptors come from an adult woman with Graves' disease, either hyperthyroidism or ophthalmopathy (not recorded which). Each CDR3 is given with its conserved first and last residue. A D gene is named only where the DNA matches it firmly. Only part of the rows carry a size: once, few, many, or a class if the clone is expanded.

j_gene | abundance | v_gene | d_gene | CDR3nt | CDR3aa
TRBJ2-5 | . | TRBV20-1 | TRBD2 | TGCAATGCTTTCCCGGGACTAGCGGGAGGAGAGACCCAGTACTTC | CNAFPGLAGGETQYF
TRBJ1-2 | . | TRBV9 | . | TGTGCCAGCAGCTTCGGCGTCGCGGAGACCCACTATGGCTACACCTTC | CASSFGVAETHYGYTF
TRBJ1-1 | . | TRBV7-9 | . | TGTGCCAGCAGCTCCGGCGACAGCCCCCACACTGAAGCTTTCTTT | CASSSGDSPHTEAFF
TRBJ2-6 | . | TRBV6-6 | . | TGTGCCAGCAGTTACCCTACAGGGGCCAACGTCCTGACTTTC | CASSYPTGANVLTF
TRBJ2-7 | . | TRBV24-1 | . | TGTGCCACCAGTGACGGCCCGTACTACGAGCAGTACTTC | CATSDGPYYEQYF
TRBJ2-5 | . | TRBV7-9 | . | TGTGCCAGCAGCTTACCATCCGACGGCGAAGAGACCCAGTACTTC | CASSLPSDGEETQYF
TRBJ2-7 | . | TRBV15 | TRBD1 | TGTGCCACCAGCAGGGACGGGACAGTCTCCTACGAGCAGTACTTC | CATSRDGTVSYEQYF
TRBJ1-1 | many | TRBV5-6 | . | TGTGCCAGCAGCTTGGTGTCCAGGGCTGAAGCTTTCTTT | CASSLVSRAEAFF
TRBJ2-7 | many | TRBV7-2 | TRBD2 | TGTGCCAGCAGCCTCGGGAGGCTCTCCTACGAGCAGTACTTC | CASSLGRLSYEQYF
TRBJ2-2 | . | TRBV11-2 | . | TGTGCCAGCAGCTTAGGAGGATTGGTCGGGGAGCTGTTTTTT | CASSLGGLVGELFF
TRBJ1-2 | . | TRBV5-1 | . | TGCGCCAGCAGCTTAACACGGGACGGCTACACCTTC | CASSLTRDGYTF
TRBJ1-4 | . | TRBV6-1 | TRBD1 | TGTGCCAGCAGTAAAGGGACAGAAGAAAAACTGTTTTTT | CASSKGTEEKLFF
TRBJ2-6 | . | TRBV15 | . | TGTGCCACCAGCAGAGGGACAGTCCTGACTTTC | CATSRGTVLTF
TRBJ1-2 | . | TRBV10-2 | TRBD1 | TGCGCCAGCAGTGAGTGGACAGGTGATGGCCACACCTTC | CASSEWTGDGHTF
TRBJ1-5 | many | TRBV5-8 | . | TGTGCCAGCAGCTTCGCTGGTAGCAATCAGCCCCAGCATTTT | CASSFAGSNQPQHF
TRBJ2-7 | . | TRBV2 | . | TGTGCCAGCAGGACAACTAGTCTCGGCGAGCAGTACTTC | CASRTTSLGEQYF
TRBJ1-6 | . | TRBV29-1 | . | TGCAGCGTTGGAGGGGATAATTCACCCCTCCACTTT | CSVGGDNSPLHF
TRBJ1-2 | . | TRBV2 | . | TGTGCCAGCAGGGACCGCTCGGGGACCTATGGCTACACCTTC | CASRDRSGTYGYTF
TRBJ2-2 | many | TRBV5-4 | TRBD2 | TGTGCCAGCAGCCCAGGGGGGACTAGCGGTCGAACCGGGGAGCTGTTTTTT | CASSPGGTSGRTGELFF
TRBJ1-5 | . | TRBV2 | . | TGTGCCAGCAGTGGGTTTACGGGAGGGCTTAGGAATGAGCATTTT | CASSGFTGGLRNEHF
TRBJ1-5 | many | TRBV7-9 | . | TGTGCCAGCAGTACCACTGATCAGCCCCAGCATTTT | CASSTTDQPQHF
TRBJ2-3 | many | TRBV12-3/TRBV12-4 | . | TGTGCCAGCACTAGGGGCGGGGGCACAGATACGCAGTATTTT | CASTRGGGTDTQYF
TRBJ1-2 | few | TRBV10-3 | . | TGTGCCATTGCCAGCAGCTTAGAGGAAGCCTATGGCTACACCTTC | CAIASSLEEAYGYTF
TRBJ1-1 | . | TRBV14 | TRBD1 | TGTGCCAGCAGCCAGTGGGCGGGACAGCAAGCTTTCTTT | CASSQWAGQQAFF
TRBJ1-2 | many | TRBV28 | TRBD1 | TGTGCCAGCAGTCCCCCGGGACAGGGGTATGGCTACACCTTC | CASSPPGQGYGYTF
TRBJ1-6 | . | TRBV7-9 | TRBD1 | TGTGCCAGCAGCTCTGGACAGGGAACGGCCCTCCACTTT | CASSSGQGTALHF
TRBJ1-2 | . | TRBV19 | . | TGTGCCACCCGGGTGTGGGCCGAGGACTATGGCTACACCTTC | CATRVWAEDYGYTF
TRBJ1-1 | many | TRBV5-1 | TRBD1 | TGCGCCACCGGGACAGGGGAGAGGGGCACTGAAGCTTTCTTT | CATGTGERGTEAFF
TRBJ2-5 | . | TRBV7-9 | TRBD2 | TGTGCCAGCATCAAGGCTAGCGGACAAGAGACCCAGTACTTC | CASIKASGQETQYF
TRBJ1-1 | few | TRBV4-1 | . | TGCGCCAGCAGCCACCCTTTTGGGGGACCTGAAGCTTTCTTT | CASSHPFGGPEAFF
TRBJ1-2 | . | TRBV4-1 | TRBD1 | TGCGCCAGCAGCTACCTACAGGGGCAGAATGGCTACACCTTC | CASSYLQGQNGYTF
TRBJ1-5 | few | TRBV12-3/TRBV12-4 | . | TGTGCCAGCAGTTGGCCGGGGGGGGGTCAGCCCCAGCATTTT | CASSWPGGGQPQHF
TRBJ2-5 | many | TRBV20-1 | TRBD2 | TGCAGTGCAGGGACTAGCGGGACAGAGACCCAGTACTTC | CSAGTSGTETQYF
TRBJ1-4 | few | TRBV19 | . | TGTGCCAGTACGGGGATGGCGGCTAATGAAAAACTGTTTTTT | CASTGMAANEKLFF
TRBJ1-4 | . | TRBV24-1 | TRBD1 | TGTGCCAGCAGTTTGAGGACAGGTTACCAAAATGAAAAACTGTTTTTT | CASSLRTGYQNEKLFF
TRBJ2-5 | many | TRBV7-3 | . | TGTGCCAGCAGCTTAATTCCCAGGCCACAAGAGACCCAGTACTTC | CASSLIPRPQETQYF
TRBJ2-7 | many | TRBV7-3 | TRBD1 | TGTGCCAGCAGCTCGGGACAGGGGAGTGTGCAGTACTTC | CASSSGQGSVQYF
TRBJ1-5 | . | TRBV6-2/TRBV6-3 | TRBD1 | TGTGCCAGTACAGGGGTGGGGCAGCCCCAGCATTTT | CASTGVGQPQHF
TRBJ2-7 | once | TRBV7-6 | . | TGTGCCAGCAGCCAACCCGGGGCCTACGAGCAGTACTTC | CASSQPGAYEQYF
TRBJ1-4 | . | TRBV29-1 | TRBD1 | TGCAGCGTTGTCCGGCAGGGGACAGCTACTAATGAAAAACTGTTTTTT | CSVVRQGTATNEKLFF
TRBJ1-2 | many | TRBV7-9 | . | TGTGCCAGCAGGTTACCAGGGGAAAACTATGGCTACACCTTC | CASRLPGENYGYTF
TRBJ1-5 | few | TRBV4-1 | . | TGCGCCAGCGCGGACATCCTTAGCAATCAGCCCCAGCATTTT | CASADILSNQPQHF
TRBJ1-1 | many | TRBV25-1 | . | TGTGCCAGCATGTGGCGGGTCGGCACTGAAGCTTTCTTT | CASMWRVGTEAFF
TRBJ2-1 | many | TRBV2 | TRBD2 | TGTGCCAGCTTCAGACTAGCGGGAAACCCCCATGAGCAGTTCTTC | CASFRLAGNPHEQFF
TRBJ1-2 | . | TRBV19 | . | TGTGCCAGTAGACCCACAGGGAAAGCTAACTATGGCTACACCTTC | CASRPTGKANYGYTF
TRBJ2-7 | . | TRBV7-9 | TRBD2 | TGTGCCAGCAGTACTAGCGGATCCAAACCCTACGAGCAGTACTTC | CASSTSGSKPYEQYF
TRBJ2-3 | . | TRBV12-3/TRBV12-4 | . | TGTGCCAACCGAAGGACTTCCTTGGGCACAGATACGCAGTATTTT | CANRRTSLGTDTQYF
TRBJ1-5 | . | TRBV12-3/TRBV12-4 | . | TGTGCCAGCAGCCCTAGGGCGGGCAATCAGCCCCAGCATTTT | CASSPRAGNQPQHF
TRBJ1-1 | many | TRBV30 | . | TGTGCCTGGAGAGCTTCGGACGCGGCTTTCTTT | CAWRASDAAFF
TRBJ2-2 | . | TRBV20-1 | TRBD1 | TGCAGTGCATCCGGACAGGGGGCCGGGGAGCTGTTTTTC | CSASGQGAGELFF
TRBJ1-3 | many | TRBV20-1 | . | TGCAGTGCCCCTTGGGGGATTGGAAACACCATATATTTT | CSAPWGIGNTIYF
TRBJ2-5 | many | TRBV7-6 | . | TGTGCCAGCAGCTTTAACCTTGGGGAGACCCAGTACTTC | CASSFNLGETQYF